Listed here are 21 T cell receptor beta chains from one sample, sequenced in a study of cytomegalovirus exposure and HLA in healthy donors. Using immunoSEQ multiplex PCR, the repertoire was profiled, and TCRdb retains in-frame clones only, with some absent. The data contain 120,000 or so clones, approximately 88% of them singletons. Sample: PBMCs. All receptors derive from a young woman in good health and CMV-seronegative.

The rearrangement joins TRBV19 to TRBJ2-7; TRBD1 agrees at 7 bases. With 3 bases clipped from V and 1 base from J, the junction kept 9 bases outside the gene matches. The CDR3 covers 16 residues. The germline gives CDR1 LNHDA, CDR2 SQIVND (reference sequence). CDR3 region: CASSIGWGQLSYEQYF. The DNA of the CDR3 is TGTGCCAGTAGTATCGGTTGGGGACAGCTGTCCTACGAGCAGTACTTC.

The chain has TRBV28 and TRBJ1-5; D not resolved. Looked up from germline, CDR1 is MDHEN and CDR2 is SYDVKM. V was trimmed by 6 bases and J by 4 bases, leaving 19 bases between them. The CDR3 is 16 amino acids. The CDR3 nucleotides read TGTGCCAGCAGCCCGAGGGCGATCAATTATAATCAGCCCCAGCATTTT. It codes for CASSPRAINYNQPQHF.

The V and J genes are TRBV13 and TRBJ2-3, with 14 positions matching TRBD2. The CDR3 totals 18 residues. CDR1 PRHDT and CDR2 FYEKMQ come from the germline V gene (reference sequence). V lost 5 bases to trimming and J lost 3 bases; unmatched junction nucleotides: 10. The CDR3 reads CASSERLAGGPGTDTQYF. The CDR3 nucleotides read TGTGCCAGCAGCGAAAGACTAGCGGGAGGGCCAGGAACAGATACGCAGTATTTT.

The genes are TRBV4-1 and TRBJ1-4; TRBD1 might be the D (5 bases). V shed 5 bases and J shed 0 bases, with 13 bases lying between them. Germline loops: CDR1 MGHRA, CDR2 YSYEKL. This CDR3 contains 16 residues. This CDR3 is CASSSRGSATNEKLFF. The CDR3 DNA follows: TGCGCCAGCAGCTCACGGGGGTCGGCAACTAATGAAAAACTGTTTTTT.

The chain combines TRBV27 with TRBJ2-6; D unclear. This CDR3 contains 15 residues. The V gene lost 2 bases and the J gene lost 4 bases, with 9 bases spanning the gap. In germline, CDR1 is MNHEY, CDR2 SMNVEV (reference sequence). CDR3 residues: CASSLQWYGANVLTF. The DNA for the CDR3 is TGTGCCAGCAGTTTACAGTGGTACGGGGCCAACGTCCTGACTTTC.

In this sample, this clone turned up once. The chain links TRBV27 to TRBJ2-1, with a weak D call TRBD2 (5 bases). V lost 8 bases to trimming and J lost 9 bases, with 17 bases between them. Germline loops: CDR1 MNHEY, CDR2 SMNVEV (reference sequence). This CDR3 is 13 amino acids long. CDR3 sequence: CASSISRGVEQFF. CDR3 in DNA: TGTGCCAGCTCAATCTCTCGGGGTGTTGAGCAGTTCTTC.

The chain uses TRBV25-1 and TRBJ2-3; D remains unclear. CDR1 is MGHDK, CDR2 SYGVNS, per germline. This CDR3 has 12 amino acids. Trimming cost V 6 bases and J 5 bases, with 9 bases left between them. The CDR3 bases are TGTGCCAGCAGGGTGACTGAAGATACGCAGTATTTT. Its protein product is CASRVTEDTQYF. The full variable domain, rest sourced from reference TRBV25-1 and TRBJ2-3, is EADIYQTPRYLVIGTGKKITLECSQTMGHDKMYWYQQDPGMELHLIHYSYGVNSTEKGDLSSESTVSRIRTEHFPLTLESARPSHTSQYLCASRVTEDTQYFGPGTRLTVL.

The chain joins TRBV28 to TRBJ2-1; D ambiguous. The CDR3 sequence is 14 residues long. The germline gives CDR1 MDHEN, CDR2 SYDVKM. V was cut by 1 base and J by 8 bases, with 12 bases left in between. The CDR3 region is CASSLSRSRDEQFF. CDR3 sequence (DNA): TGTGCCAGCAGTTTATCCAGGTCCCGTGATGAGCAGTTCTTC. Variable domain in full (rest from reference TRBV28 and TRBJ2-1): DVKVTQSSRYLVKRTGEKVFLECVQDMDHENMFWYRQDPGLGLRLIYFSYDVKMKEKGDIPEGYSVSREKKERFSLILESASTNQTSMYLCASSLSRSRDEQFFGPGTRLTVL.

The CDR3 DNA follows: TGTGCCAGCAGCTTAGATACCCCCGGCAGGGCCTACGAGCAGTACTTC. The encoded protein is CASSLDTPGRAYEQYF. J is TRBJ2-7 and V is TRBV11-3, with D possibly being TRBD1 (5 bases). V was clipped by 0 bases and J by 2 bases, with 14 bases between them. The CDR3 has 16 amino acids. From germline, CDR1 is SGHNT and CDR2 YENEEA.

V is TRBV12-5 and J is TRBJ2-2, with D tentatively TRBD2 (6 bases). CDR1 is LGHNT and CDR2 is FRNRAP in the germline V gene. The CDR3 consists of 16 residues. V lost 2 bases, J lost 3 bases, and 13 bases lay in between. The CDR3 bases are TGTGCTAGTGGTTTGTTCCCTAGCGCGTACACCGGGGAGCTGTTTTTT. Its translation: CASGLFPSAYTGELFF.

This chain connects TRBV9 to TRBJ2-1; TRBD2 agrees at 15 bases. Germline V gene lookup returns CDR1 SGDLS and CDR2 YYNGEE. Losses at the gene ends were 4 bases for V and 3 bases for J; bases not matched to a gene: 11. This CDR3 contains 19 residues. The DNA of the CDR3 is TGTGCCAGCAGCCCCCGGACTAGCGGGAGGGCGGGGAGCTACAATGAGCAGTTCTTC. Its translation is CASSPRTSGRAGSYNEQFF.

The CDR3 here is CASSLDESQPQHF. CDR3 nucleotides: TGTGCCAGCAGCTTGGACGAGTCTCAGCCCCAGCATTTT. This chain joins TRBV5-4 and TRBJ1-5; D remains ambiguous. CDR1 and CDR2 from the germline V gene are SGHNT and YYREEE (reference sequence). The CDR3 has 13 residues. V gave up 0 bases and J gave up 6 bases, with 7 bases separating them.

The J gene is TRBJ1-1, the V gene TRBV15; D is unclear. Germline CDR1 LNHNV, CDR2 YYDKDF (reference sequence). Trimming shortened V by 5 bases and J by 2 bases, and 9 bases separated the two germline ends. The CDR3 runs 13 residues. Written as DNA, the CDR3 is TGTGCCACCAGCCTCGCGGGAAACACTGAAGCTTTCTTT. Protein sequence: CATSLAGNTEAFF.

This clone was seen a single time. This chain joins TRBV5-4 and TRBJ2-3, with 14 bases that match TRBD2. Germline V lookup: CDR1 SGHNT, CDR2 YYREEE (reference sequence). V dropped 4 bases and J dropped 3; count of bases not matched to a gene: 7. This CDR3 has 17 residues. The CDR3 region is CASSPPGLAGVTDTQYF. CDR3 bases: TGTGCCAGCAGCCCGCCGGGACTAGCGGGGGTTACAGATACGCAGTATTTT. The complete variable domain, with remaining parts taken from reference TRBV5-4 and TRBJ2-3, reads ETGVTQSPTHLIKTRGQQVTLRCSSQSGHNTVSWYQQALGQGPQFIFQYYREEENGRGNFPPRFSGLQFPNYSSELNVNALELDDSALYLCASSPPGLAGVTDTQYFGPGTRLTVL.

The chain employs TRBV11-3 and TRBJ1-1; 8 positions match TRBD1. Germline V gives CDR1 SGHNT, CDR2 YENEEA. The J segment lost 4 bases and the V segment lost 5 bases, leaving 9 bases of the junction unmatched. This CDR3 contains 15 residues. The chain's CDR3 is CASSQRGQGGTEAFF. DNA of the CDR3: TGTGCCAGCAGCCAGAGAGGACAGGGCGGCACTGAAGCTTTCTTT. Together with reference TRBV11-3 and TRBJ1-1, the CDR3 gives the full variable domain: EAGVVQSPRYKIIEKKQPVAFWCNPISGHNTLYWYLQNLGQGPELLIRYENEEAVDDSQLPKDRFSAERLKGVDSTLKIQPAELGDSAVYLCASSQRGQGGTEAFFGQGTRLTVV.

The rearrangement uses TRBV28 and TRBJ1-1; D possibly corresponds to TRBD1 (5 bases). The CDR3 covers 12 residues. Germline CDR1 reads MDHEN; CDR2 reads SYDVKM. Trimming removed 7 bases from V and 7 bases from J, with 13 bases in between. The CDR3 region has the DNA TGTGCCAGCACACAGGTACATTTTGAAGCTTTCTTT. Its protein is CASTQVHFEAFF. The whole variable domain, remainder taken from reference TRBV28 and TRBJ1-1, is DVKVTQSSRYLVKRTGEKVFLECVQDMDHENMFWYRQDPGLGLRLIYFSYDVKMKEKGDIPEGYSVSREKKERFSLILESASTNQTSMYLCASTQVHFEAFFGQGTRLTVV.

This chain connects TRBV7-8 to TRBJ2-1; a possible D gene is TRBD2 (5 bases). The CDR3 spans 15 residues. The V end lost 4 bases, the J end lost 4 bases, and 14 bases lay between the germline ends. CDR1 is SGHVS and CDR2 is FQNEAQ in the germline V gene. The chain's CDR3 is CASSSKRTLYNEQFF. The CDR3 DNA reads TGTGCCAGCAGCTCGAAAAGGACTCTGTACAATGAGCAGTTCTTC.

This chain joins TRBV10-1 and TRBJ1-3; 7 nucleotides match TRBD1. The length of the CDR3 is 21 residues. Trimming removed 2 bases from V and 4 bases from J; junction bases left unmatched: 23. Germline assignment: CDR1 WNHNN and CDR2 SYGVQD (reference sequence). The CDR3 sequence is CASSEAWDSHLRDTSGNTIYF. CDR3 nucleotide sequence: TGCGCCAGCAGTGAGGCGTGGGACAGTCATTTGAGAGACACCTCAGGAAACACCATATATTTT.

The table lists this clone with a few counts. This rearrangement joins TRBV2 to TRBJ2-5, with D possibly being TRBD2 (5 bases). Per germline, CDR1 SNHLY and CDR2 FYNNEI. Trimming removed 7 bases at V and 7 bases at J, with 16 bases between. This CDR3 spans 13 amino acids. CDR3 sequence: CASKVVLGGTQYF. For the CDR3, the DNA is TGTGCCAGCAAAGTTGTACTAGGAGGGACCCAGTACTTC. The complete variable domain, with remaining parts taken from reference TRBV2 and TRBJ2-5, reads EPEVTQTPSHQVTQMGQEVILRCVPISNHLYFYWYRQILGQKVEFLVSFYNNEISEKSEIFDDQFSVERPDGSNFTLKIRSTKLEDSAMYFCASKVVLGGTQYFGPGTRLLVL.

V usage is TRBV6-1 and J usage is TRBJ1-1; no reliable D call. The V end lost 1 base, the J end lost 4 bases, and 13 bases lay between the germline ends. The CDR3 runs 15 residues. CDR1 and CDR2 from the germline V gene are MNHNS and SASEGT. CDR3 coding DNA: TGTGCCAGCAGTGAAGACGACTATCCGGGCACTGAAGCTTTCTTT. Its protein is CASSEDDYPGTEAFF.

J is TRBJ2-7 and V is TRBV7-9; 9 nucleotides align to TRBD1. The length of the CDR3 is 16 residues. V shed 3 bases, J shed 2 bases, and the junction held 8 bases outside the gene matches. CDR1 is SEHNR and CDR2 is FQNEAQ in the germline V gene (reference sequence). CDR3: CASSFAGQGIPYEQYF. Written as DNA, the CDR3 is TGTGCCAGCAGCTTTGCGGGACAGGGTATCCCCTACGAGCAGTACTTC.